This T cell receptor (beta chain) was captured by sequencing in a study of blood T cells in healthy people across ages. Points from the study as a whole: Underestimates were what the diversity estimates from one million T cells were considered to be. Across samples, TCR beta diversity tracked strongly with naive T cell percentage.

On this clonotype: The antigen remains undetermined.

It was with a sample-barcoded 5' primer and a J-beta primer mix that a second PCR of about 6 to 11 cycles was run. A single record per CDR3 protein comes from TCRdb applying MiXCR to the 5' RACE reads. The sample shows about 800,000 distinct CDR3 sequences, about 62% of them seen only once. Sequenced sample: blood. This receptor was taken from a man aged 30 to 39 in good health.

In nucleotides, the CDR3 is TGTGCCACCAGCAGAGATCCCACAGGGATCTACGAGCAGTACTTC. Its translation is CATSRDPTGIYEQYF. The chain joins TRBV15 to TRBJ2-7; D might be TRBD1 (6 bases). This CDR3 is 15 amino acids long. Germline CDR1 reads LNHNV; CDR2 reads YYDKDF (reference sequence). The V end lost 0 bases, the J end lost 3 bases, and 12 bases lay between the germline ends.